The rows below give T cell receptor beta chains drawn from one sample of a study of human T cells and chemical hapten exposure. Using its own MiXCR run on the RACE reads, TCRdb lists one record per CDR3 protein. The sample consists of over 100,000 distinct CDR3 sequences, about a tenth of them appearing once. The specimen was whole blood, collected in connection with sensitization to the hapten diphenylcyclopropenone (DPC). The receptors derive from a woman in her thirties or forties with alopecia areata. Some clones in this sample may be carry-over from other donors' samples. Each CDR3 is given with its conserved first and last residue. D genes are given only for firm matches. Only some rows state a clone size, as once, few, many or a class for expanded clones.

CDR3nt	CDR3aa	abundance	v_gene	j_gene	d_gene
TGTGCCAGCAGCTTGTCCGCAGGGTACTCCTACAATGAGCAGTTCTTC	CASSLSAGYSYNEQFF	few	TRBV5-4	TRBJ2-1	.
TGTGCCAGCAGCTTCTGGCCTGGGTCCCTCCACTTT	CASSFWPGSLHF	many	TRBV6-1	TRBJ1-6	.
TGTGCCAGCAGTGCCCGGACAAATAGCAATCAGCCCCAGCATTTT	CASSARTNSNQPQHF	many	TRBV2	TRBJ1-5	.
TGTGCCAGCAGCCTCCCGGGGTGGGCAGGGCCCCCCCAAGAGACCCAGTACTTC	CASSLPGWAGPPQETQYF	few	TRBV5-6	TRBJ2-5	.
TGTGCCAGCAGCCAAGATAGAACAGGGGGCGAAGCTTTCTTT	CASSQDRTGGEAFF	.	TRBV3-2	TRBJ1-1	.
TGCAGTGCTAGACCCCCCGCTTACACCGGGGAGCTGTTTTTT	CSARPPAYTGELFF	many	TRBV20-1	TRBJ2-2	.
TGCAGTGCTAGACCTGGGACGGTGAACACTGAAGCTTTCTTT	CSARPGTVNTEAFF	many	TRBV20-1	TRBJ1-1	.
TGTGCCAGTAAAAGGACAGGTCGAGACTATGGCTACACCTTC	CASKRTGRDYGYTF	many	TRBV19	TRBJ1-2	TRBD1
TGTGCCAGCAGTAAACGGGGGGACACCGGGGAGCTGTTTTTT	CASSKRGDTGELFF	.	TRBV6-6	TRBJ2-2	TRBD2
TGTGCCATCAGTGAGTCGACCCCTGGCCATTCACCCCTCCACTTT	CAISESTPGHSPLHF	many	TRBV10-3	TRBJ1-6	.
TGCAGTGCTTCCCCATCCAGAGCGGGGGTCTTCTACGAGCAGTACTTC	CSASPSRAGVFYEQYF	.	TRBV20-1	TRBJ2-7	TRBD2
TGTGCCAGCAGTGAAGGGACTAGCGGGGGCGATGAGCAGTTCTTC	CASSEGTSGGDEQFF	many	TRBV12-3/TRBV12-4	TRBJ2-1	TRBD2
TGTGCCAGCAGCCAGACTAGCGGGGGGGCTCTTTTCTCCTACAATGAGCAGTTCTTC	CASSQTSGGALFSYNEQFF	.	TRBV4-2	TRBJ2-1	TRBD2
TGTGCCAGCACCTCCGGAAAGGGCGGAGGGGTCCGAGCTAACTATGGCTACACCTTC	CASTSGKGGGVRANYGYTF	.	TRBV12-3/TRBV12-4	TRBJ1-2	.
TGTGCCAGCAGCCGACCGACAGGGGCAATAAGCTCCTACAATGAGCAGTTCTTC	CASSRPTGAISSYNEQFF	many	TRBV7-9	TRBJ2-1	TRBD1
TGTGCCATCTCCGCTTGGACACCTAGGATTGGGGGCTACACCTTC	CAISAWTPRIGGYTF	many	TRBV6-5	TRBJ1-2	.
TGTGCCAGCAGCTTAGGGTCTGATTATTCACCCCTCCACTTT	CASSLGSDYSPLHF	.	TRBV7-2	TRBJ1-6	.
TGTGCCAGCAGCTTGGTTACGGTGGGAGATACGCAGTATTTT	CASSLVTVGDTQYF	.	TRBV5-4	TRBJ2-3	.
TGTGCCAGCAGTCGCTACGGGGACACCAATCAGCCCCAGCATTTT	CASSRYGDTNQPQHF	.	TRBV27	TRBJ1-5	.
TGCGCCAGCTCCGGCAGGGAGTTTGAGGGCTACACCTTC	CASSGREFEGYTF	many	TRBV10-2	TRBJ1-2	.
TGTGCCAGCAGCCGGGACAGGGATAGGGATGAGCAGTTCTTC	CASSRDRDRDEQFF	.	TRBV6-5	TRBJ2-1	TRBD1
TGTGCCAGCAGCCGCTACTGGGAAACCATAAGCAATCAGCCCCAGCATTTT	CASSRYWETISNQPQHF	once	TRBV4-2	TRBJ1-5	.
TGTGCCAGCAGTGAGGGGCTATCAGGGGGCAAGGACACTGAAGCTTTCTTT	CASSEGLSGGKDTEAFF	few	TRBV2	TRBJ1-1	TRBD1
TGCGCCAGCAGTCTGGACAGGGTAGGCTCCCCTGAAGCTTTCTTT	CASSLDRVGSPEAFF	many	TRBV5-1	TRBJ1-1	TRBD1